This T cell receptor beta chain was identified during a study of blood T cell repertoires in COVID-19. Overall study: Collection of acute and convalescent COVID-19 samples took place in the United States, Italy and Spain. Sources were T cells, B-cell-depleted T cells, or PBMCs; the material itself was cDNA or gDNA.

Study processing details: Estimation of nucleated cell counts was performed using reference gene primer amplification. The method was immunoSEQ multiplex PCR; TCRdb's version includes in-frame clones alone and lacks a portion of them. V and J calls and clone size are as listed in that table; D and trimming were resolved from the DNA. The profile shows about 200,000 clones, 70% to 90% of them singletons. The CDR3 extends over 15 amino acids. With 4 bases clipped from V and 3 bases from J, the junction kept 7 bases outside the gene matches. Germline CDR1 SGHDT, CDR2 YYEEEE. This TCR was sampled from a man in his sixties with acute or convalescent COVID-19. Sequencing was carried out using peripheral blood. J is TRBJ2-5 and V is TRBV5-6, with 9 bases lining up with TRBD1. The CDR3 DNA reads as TGTGCCAGCAGCACACGAGGACAGGGGAAAGAGACCCAGTACTTC. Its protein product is CASSTRGQGKETQYF.